One and the same sample provided the 15 T cell receptor beta chains below, sequenced in a study of Ad26.COV2.S vaccination and SARS-CoV-2 variants. As to treatment: around 19 received Ad26.COV2.S at low or high dose, single or two shots; about 5 received placebo; per-sample allocation not given. Each sample was drawn 63 days after the first injection (of vaccine or placebo). The assay was immunoSEQ multiplex PCR, and TCRdb's table has in-frame clones only and misses some. The sample records some 370,000 clones, 83% being singletons. Sample: peripheral blood, taken in a trial of Ad26.COV2.S vaccine versus placebo. These TCRs come from a person between 18 and 65 years old who received the Ad26.COV2.S COVID-19 vaccine or a placebo.

The V call is TRBV5-4, the J call TRBJ2-3; D uncertain. The CDR3 is 14 residues long. Germline V gives CDR1 SGHNT, CDR2 YYREEE (reference sequence). Between the trimmed V and J ends, which lost 6 bases and 0 bases, there was a span of 11 bases. The CDR3, as DNA: TGTGCCAGCACCCCTAAGTCTAGCACAGATACGCAGTATTTT. This codes for CASTPKSSTDTQYF. Full variable domain (missing parts from reference TRBV5-4 and TRBJ2-3): ETGVTQSPTHLIKTRGQQVTLRCSSQSGHNTVSWYQQALGQGPQFIFQYYREEENGRGNFPPRFSGLQFPNYSSELNVNALELDDSALYLCASTPKSSTDTQYFGPGTRLTVL.

This clone was found once. The CDR3 spells CAISEQAASYTEAFF. CDR3 coding DNA: TGTGCCATCAGTGAGCAGGCAGCAAGTTACACTGAAGCTTTCTTT. This sequence joins TRBV10-3 and TRBJ1-1, with D unresolved. Trimming shortened V by 2 bases and J by 3 bases, and 13 bases separated the two germline ends. CDR1 and CDR2 from the germline V gene are ENHRY and SYGVKD. CDR3 length: 15 amino acids.

The chain links TRBV18 to TRBJ2-7, with D possibly being TRBD1 (6 bases). CDR3 length: 13 amino acids. Deletions cut 4 bases from V and 3 bases from J, with 10 bases between. CDR1 KGHSH and CDR2 LQKENI come from the germline V gene. This CDR3 reads CASSLQDSYEQYF. CDR3 DNA sequence: TGTGCCAGCTCACTTCAGGACAGCTACGAGCAGTACTTC.

The rearrangement links TRBV7-9 to TRBJ1-2; D gene unclear. Germline values: CDR1 SEHNR, CDR2 FQNEAQ (reference sequence). Trimming removed 5 bases at V and 1 base at J, with 14 bases between. The CDR3 consists of 15 residues. CDR3 region: CASSPSQINNYGYTF. The CDR3 region has the DNA TGTGCCAGCAGCCCGTCACAGATAAATAACTATGGCTACACCTTC.

V and J are TRBV6-6 and TRBJ1-1, with TRBD1 as a possible D gene (6 bases). The V gene lost 6 bases and the J gene lost 3 bases, with 17 bases spanning the gap. Germline V lookup: CDR1 MNHNY, CDR2 SVGAGI (reference sequence). The CDR3 has 15 amino acids. The CDR3 loop is CASSLYTGKDTEAFF. CDR3 nucleotides: TGTGCCAGCAGCCTCTATACAGGGAAGGACACTGAAGCTTTCTTT.

The chain has TRBV7-3 and TRBJ2-6; 7 nucleotides match TRBD1. The V gene's germline CDR1 is SGHTA and CDR2 FQGTGA. V dropped 3 bases and J dropped 2; count of bases not matched to a gene: 1. CDR3 length: 15 residues. For the CDR3, the DNA is TGTGCCAGCAGCTTGCAGGGGGCTGGGGCCAACGTCCTGACTTTC. Its protein product is CASSLQGAGANVLTF.

The rearrangement uses TRBV5-1 and TRBJ2-7; TRBD1 aligns across 12 bases. J gave up 0 bases and V 4 bases, and 2 bases lay outside the gene matches. The CDR3 loop spans 15 amino acids. Germline assignment: CDR1 SGHRS and CDR2 YFSETQ. The CDR3 sequence is CASSPGQGASYEQYF. In DNA, the CDR3 is TGCGCCAGCAGCCCGGGACAGGGGGCCTCCTACGAGCAGTACTTC.

This clone occurred once. V gene TRBV6-5 combines with J gene TRBJ1-1; no clear D. Germline V gene lookup returns CDR1 MNHEY and CDR2 SVGAGI. This CDR3 is built from 11 residues. V was trimmed by 4 bases and J by 11 bases, leaving 11 bases between them. The CDR3 is CASSLTLVAFF. CDR3 sequence (DNA): TGTGCCAGCAGTTTGACACTGGTGGCTTTCTTT.

The chain has TRBV19 and TRBJ2-7; D is uncertain. There are 16 residues in the CDR3. The V end was cut by 2 bases, the J end by 3 bases, with 17 bases between. Looked up from germline, CDR1 is LNHDA and CDR2 is SQIVND (reference sequence). In DNA, the CDR3 is TGTGCCAGTAGTATAAGGCGGAGATGCACCAACTACGAGCAGTACTTC. Protein sequence: CASSIRRRCTNYEQYF.

The table lists this clone with a count of one. Other DNA sequences in this specimen translate into the identical CDR3. The chain is built from TRBV5-1 and TRBJ2-5, with 8 positions matching TRBD1. J lost 5 bases, V lost 2 bases, and 5 bases had no gene match. Germline CDR1 SGHRS, CDR2 YFSETQ. This CDR3 contains 14 residues. In DNA form, the CDR3 reads TGCGCCAGCAGCTTTCAGGGGGCTAGGGAGACCCAGTACTTC. This sequence encodes CASSFQGARETQYF. The variable domain in full, with the rest retrieved from reference TRBV5-1 and TRBJ2-5, is KAGVTQTPRYLIKTRGQQVTLSCSPISGHRSVSWYQQTPGQGLQFLFEYFSETQRNKGNFPGRFSGRQFSNSRSEMNVSTLELGDSALYLCASSFQGARETQYFGPGTRLLVL.

The chain employs TRBV5-1 and TRBJ1-1, with 7 bases fitting TRBD1. CDR3 length: 19 amino acids. V dropped 0 bases and J dropped 2; count of bases not matched to a gene: 16. Germline V gene data show CDR1 as SGHRS and CDR2 as YFSETQ. The CDR3 bases are TGCGCCAGCAGCTTGGAACGGGGCGGGACAGTCCCCCTTAACACTGAAGCTTTCTTT. Protein sequence: CASSLERGGTVPLNTEAFF.

This clone occurred a few times. The DNA for the CDR3 is TGTGCCAGTAGTCCCTATGATCAGCCCCAGCATTTT. It encodes CASSPYDQPQHF. The chain links TRBV19 to TRBJ1-5, with no clear D. The CDR3 length is 12 residues. The germline gives CDR1 LNHDA, CDR2 SQIVND (reference sequence). The ends were cut back, 5 bases at V and 5 bases at J, with 7 bases in the middle. The entire variable domain, with the rest obtained from reference TRBV19 and TRBJ1-5, is as follows: DGGITQSPKYLFRKEGQNVTLSCEQNLNHDAMYWYRQDPGQGLRLIYYSQIVNDFQKGDIAEGYSVSREKKESFPLTVTSAQKNPTAFYLCASSPYDQPQHFGDGTRLSIL.

The chain employs TRBV3-1 (or the pseudogene TRBV3-2) and TRBJ2-1; D is perhaps TRBD1 or TRBD2 (5 bases each). Trimming left V 1 base short and J 9 bases short, with 7 bases between. The CDR3 runs 12 residues. Per the germline V gene, CDR1 is LGHDT and CDR2 is YNNKEL (reference sequence). The CDR3 DNA is TGTGCCAGCAGCCAAGTGGGACGTGAGCAGTTCTTC. Residues: CASSQVGREQFF.

A few counts support this clone. This chain links TRBV4-3 with TRBJ1-2, with D unresolved. Looked up from germline, CDR1 is LGHNA and CDR2 is YSLEER. The V end was cut by 1 base, the J end by 7 bases, with 13 bases between. The CDR3 is 14 amino acids. CDR3 DNA sequence: TGCGCCAGCAGCCAAGGACGGAGCCGCGTTGGCTACACCTTC. This codes for CASSQGRSRVGYTF.

This clone was seen only once. The CDR3 reads CASSPSALVGANVLTF. Here the CDR3 DNA reads TGTGCCAGTAGTCCAAGTGCGTTAGTGGGGGCCAACGTCCTGACTTTC. V usage is TRBV19 and J usage is TRBJ2-6; no clear D. The length of the CDR3 is 16 residues. The ends were cut back, 5 bases at V and 4 bases at J, with 15 bases in the middle. CDR1 and CDR2 from the germline V gene are LNHDA and SQIVND (reference sequence).